This TCR beta chain was found in a study of blood T cell repertoires in COVID-19. Study context: Acute and convalescent COVID-19 samples came from the United States, Italy and Spain. The cDNA or gDNA used as material had been derived from T cells, B-cell-depleted T cells, or PBMCs.

Authors' analysis steps: Estimation of nucleated cell counts relied on the amplification of reference gene primers. TCRdb's copy holds only in-frame clones and misses some; the assay was immunoSEQ multiplex PCR. That table supplies the V and J calls and clone size; D and trimming were determined from the DNA. The sample lists around 230,000 clones, about 90% seen once, with about 7% in the top ten. The V gene lost 7 bases and the J gene lost 0 bases, with 10 bases spanning the gap. The germline V gene encodes CDR1 LNHDA and CDR2 SQIVND (reference sequence). The CDR3 length is 15 residues. The TCR was taken from a man aged 55 to 70 who had recovered from COVID-19. This chain uses TRBV19 with TRBJ2-6, with D possibly TRBD1 on 6 matching bases. The sample consisted of peripheral blood. The CDR3 region has the DNA TGTGCCAGTAAGAGACAGGCCTCTGGGGCCAACGTCCTGACTTTC. Translating it yields CASKRQASGANVLTF.